A selection of T cell receptor beta chains follows, all from one sample in a study of control samples from healthy donors and cancer patients. The repertoire was sequenced with immunoSEQ multiplex PCR; TCRdb's copy has only in-frame clones and lacks some. In the table there are some 110,000 clones, over 90% of which are singletons. Sequenced sample: blood. These receptors were collected from a man between 25 and 39 years old in good health. Both conserved end residues are trimmed from each CDR3. D genes are given only for firm matches.

v_gene	j_gene	d_gene	CDR3aa
TRBV6-5	TRBJ1-2	NA	ASRRQETYGYT
TRBV9	TRBJ2-1	TRBD2	ASSVGLAGGNEQF
TRBV7-9	TRBJ1-1	NA	ASSARAEGTEAF
TRBV7-6	TRBJ2-3	TRBD2	ASSLVIGGTSTDTQY
TRBV9	TRBJ2-2	TRBD2	ASSALAGGSTGELF
TRBV21-1	TRBJ2-3	NA	ASSPPIGGGPSTDTQY
TRBV14	TRBJ2-2	NA	ASSLRVNTGELF
TRBV2	TRBJ2-7	TRBD1	ASSDGQGALAGSYEQY
TRBV3-1/TRBV3-2	TRBJ2-5	TRBD2	ASSQGPPSSGGVETQY
TRBV18	TRBJ1-6	TRBD1	ASSPQVQGADNSPLH
TRBV9	TRBJ1-3	NA	ASSVTGRPPLSGNTIY
TRBV11-1	TRBJ1-2	TRBD1	ASSLVGGQNVGYT
TRBV3-1/TRBV3-2	TRBJ2-3	TRBD2	ASSRVAQGLAEDTQY
TRBV5-4	TRBJ2-1	TRBD2	ASETDSGGAHEQF
TRBV2	TRBJ1-2	NA	ASSEDGQYGYT
TRBV7-2	TRBJ1-2	NA	ASSLVVGITNYGYT
TRBV5-3	TRBJ1-5	NA	VRSLARQASHNQPQH
TRBV4-1	TRBJ2-3	NA	ASSQVWGSTDTQY
TRBV5-5	TRBJ1-1	NA	ASSWDAHLTEAF
TRBV14	TRBJ2-2	NA	ASSQDARGYAGELF